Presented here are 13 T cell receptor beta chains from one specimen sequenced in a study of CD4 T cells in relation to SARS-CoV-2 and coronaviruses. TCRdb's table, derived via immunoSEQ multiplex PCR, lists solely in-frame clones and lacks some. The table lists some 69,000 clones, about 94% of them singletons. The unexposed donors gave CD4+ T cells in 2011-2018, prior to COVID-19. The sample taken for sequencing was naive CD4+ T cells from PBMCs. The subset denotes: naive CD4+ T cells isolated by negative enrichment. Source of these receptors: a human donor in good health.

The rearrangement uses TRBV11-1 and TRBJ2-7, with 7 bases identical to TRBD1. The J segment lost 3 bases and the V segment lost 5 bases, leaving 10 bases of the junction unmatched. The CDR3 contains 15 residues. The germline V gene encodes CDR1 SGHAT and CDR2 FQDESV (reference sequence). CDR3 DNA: TGTGCCAGCAGCGAACCCGGGACAGCTCTCTACGAGCAGTACTTC. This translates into CASSEPGTALYEQYF.

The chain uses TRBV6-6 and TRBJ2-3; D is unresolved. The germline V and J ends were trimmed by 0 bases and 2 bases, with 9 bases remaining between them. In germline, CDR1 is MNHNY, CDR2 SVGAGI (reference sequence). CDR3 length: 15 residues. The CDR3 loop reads CASSYSQIDTDTQYF. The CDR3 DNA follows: TGTGCCAGCAGTTACTCGCAGATCGACACAGATACGCAGTATTTT.

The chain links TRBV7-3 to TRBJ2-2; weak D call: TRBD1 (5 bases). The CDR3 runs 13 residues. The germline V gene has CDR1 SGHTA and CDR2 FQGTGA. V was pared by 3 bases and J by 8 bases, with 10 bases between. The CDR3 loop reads CASSLVSGGELFF. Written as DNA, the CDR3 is TGTGCCAGCAGCTTGGTTTCAGGGGGGGAGCTGTTTTTT.

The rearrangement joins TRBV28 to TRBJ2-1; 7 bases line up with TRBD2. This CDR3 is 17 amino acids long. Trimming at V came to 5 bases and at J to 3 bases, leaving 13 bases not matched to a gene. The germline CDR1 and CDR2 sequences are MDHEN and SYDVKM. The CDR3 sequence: CASSPAQASGIYNEQFF. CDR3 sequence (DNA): TGTGCCAGCAGTCCCGCGCAAGCTAGCGGAATCTACAATGAGCAGTTCTTC.

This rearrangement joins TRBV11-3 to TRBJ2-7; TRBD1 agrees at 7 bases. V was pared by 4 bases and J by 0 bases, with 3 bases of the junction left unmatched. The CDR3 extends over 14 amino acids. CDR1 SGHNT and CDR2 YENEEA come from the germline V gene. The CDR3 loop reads CASSWGQSSYEQYF. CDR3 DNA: TGTGCCAGCAGCTGGGGACAGAGCTCCTACGAGCAGTACTTC. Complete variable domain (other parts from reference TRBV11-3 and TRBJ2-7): EAGVVQSPRYKIIEKKQPVAFWCNPISGHNTLYWYLQNLGQGPELLIRYENEEAVDDSQLPKDRFSAERLKGVDSTLKIQPAELGDSAVYLCASSWGQSSYEQYFGPGTRLTVT.

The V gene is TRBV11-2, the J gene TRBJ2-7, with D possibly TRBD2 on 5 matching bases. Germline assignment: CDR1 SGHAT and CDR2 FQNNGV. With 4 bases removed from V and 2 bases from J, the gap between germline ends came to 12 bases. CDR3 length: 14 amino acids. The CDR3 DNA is TGTGCCAGCAGCTCGGGGTTCGGTCCCTACGAGCAGTACTTC. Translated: CASSSGFGPYEQYF.

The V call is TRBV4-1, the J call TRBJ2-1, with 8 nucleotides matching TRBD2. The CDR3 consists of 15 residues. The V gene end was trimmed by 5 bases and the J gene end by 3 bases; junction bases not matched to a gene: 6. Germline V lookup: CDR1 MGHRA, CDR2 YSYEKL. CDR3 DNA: TGCGCCAGCAGCAAACTCGGGACTAGCTACAATGAGCAGTTCTTC. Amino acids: CASSKLGTSYNEQFF.

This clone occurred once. Written as DNA, the CDR3 is TGTGCCAGCAGCGCGCCGGGACTAGCAGCCTCGAACACCGGGGAGCTGTTTTTT. It is translated as CASSAPGLAASNTGELFF. The chain links TRBV9 to TRBJ2-2; 9 bases line up with TRBD2. The CDR3 loop spans 18 amino acids. The ends lost 3 bases at V and 0 bases at J; junction bases unmatched: 9. CDR1 is SGDLS and CDR2 is YYNGEE in the germline V gene.

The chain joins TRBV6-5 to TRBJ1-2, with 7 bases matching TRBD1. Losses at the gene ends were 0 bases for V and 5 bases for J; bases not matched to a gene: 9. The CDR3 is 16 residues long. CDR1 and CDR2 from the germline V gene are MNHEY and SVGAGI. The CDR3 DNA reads TGTGCCAGCAGTTACTCGGCCGACAGGGCGGGGTATGGCTACACCTTC. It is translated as CASSYSADRAGYGYTF.

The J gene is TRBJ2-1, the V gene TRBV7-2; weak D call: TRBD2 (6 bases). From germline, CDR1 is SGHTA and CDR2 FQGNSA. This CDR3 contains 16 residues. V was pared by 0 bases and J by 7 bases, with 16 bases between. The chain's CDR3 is CASSLARGIVVNEQFF. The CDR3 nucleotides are TGTGCCAGCAGCTTAGCGCGCGGGATTGTTGTAAATGAGCAGTTCTTC.

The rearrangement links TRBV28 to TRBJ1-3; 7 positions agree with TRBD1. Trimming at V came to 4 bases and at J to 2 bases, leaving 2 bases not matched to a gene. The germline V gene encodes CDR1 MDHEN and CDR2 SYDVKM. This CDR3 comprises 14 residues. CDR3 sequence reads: CASSSGGTGNTIYF. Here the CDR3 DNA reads TGTGCCAGCAGTTCAGGGGGAACTGGAAACACCATATATTTT.

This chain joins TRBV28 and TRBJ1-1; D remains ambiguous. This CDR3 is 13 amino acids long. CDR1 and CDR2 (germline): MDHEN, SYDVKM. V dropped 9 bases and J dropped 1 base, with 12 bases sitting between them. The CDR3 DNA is TGTGCCAGTCGTAAAACAGCGAACACTGAAGCTTTCTTT. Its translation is CASRKTANTEAFF.

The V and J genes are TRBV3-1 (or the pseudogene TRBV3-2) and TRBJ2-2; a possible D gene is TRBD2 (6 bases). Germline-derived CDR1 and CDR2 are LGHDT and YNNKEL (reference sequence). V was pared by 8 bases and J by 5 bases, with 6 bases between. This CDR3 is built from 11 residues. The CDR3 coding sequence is TGTGCCAGCGCGGGAACCGGGGAGCTGTTTTTT. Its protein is CASAGTGELFF.